Below, 28 T cell receptor beta chains from the same sample are listed, as sequenced in a study of T cells in Graves' hyperthyroidism and ophthalmopathy. Using RNA transcripts as the source, TCR beta CDR3 regions were amplified. During a first-round RT-PCR of the TCR CDR3, the HTBI primer set was used. TCRdb used MiXCR to reprocess the multiplex PCR reads, holding one entry per CDR3 protein. The table has roughly 570,000 distinct CDR3 sequences, around 46% seen once. Specimen: peripheral blood or thyroid tissue (not recorded which). Receptors were obtained from a woman aged 18-35 years with Graves' hyperthyroidism.

V gene TRBV10-3 combines with J gene TRBJ2-7, with D possibly being TRBD2 (6 bases). This CDR3 has 13 residues. Trimming stripped 8 bases from V and 6 bases from J, with 17 bases between. The V gene's germline CDR1 is ENHRY and CDR2 SYGVKD. CDR3 residues: CAIRPEIGGEQYF. CDR3 DNA: TGTGCCATCCGCCCCGAAATCGGGGGCGAGCAGTACTTC.

Worth noting for this clonotype: Mismatch with germline at one junction end may stem from a read error. This chain connects TRBV10-2 to TRBJ2-2; 7 nucleotides align to TRBD2. The CDR3 contains 16 residues. The germline CDR1 and CDR2 sequences are WSHSY and SAAADI. In DNA, the CDR3 is TGTGCCAGCACTCCAGGAGGGGCGGGAGTGGCCGGGGAGCTGTTTTTT. It codes for CASTPGGAGVAGELFF.

Regarding this clonotype: This sequence may be a read error, since a much larger clone differs from it by one base. This chain joins TRBV7-6 and TRBJ2-7; D unclear. This CDR3 region has 15 residues. Trimming took 4 bases from V and 3 from J, leaving 16 bases between them. CDR1 is SGHVS and CDR2 is FNYEAQ in the germline V gene. DNA of the CDR3: TGTGCCAGCAGCTATACTGGACCTGTGAACTACGAGCAGTACTTC. Protein product: CASSYTGPVNYEQYF.

The sample holds many counts of this clonotype. The chain uses TRBV7-9 and TRBJ1-4; D is unclear. CDR3 length: 15 residues. The ends were cut back, 4 bases at V and 0 bases at J, with 9 bases in the middle. Per the germline V gene, CDR1 is SEHNR and CDR2 is FQNEAQ (reference sequence). CDR3 sequence (DNA): TGTGCCAGCAGCTCCGGTCTGGCAACTAATGAAAAACTGTTTTTT. Translation gives CASSSGLATNEKLFF.

This clonotype was counted at least ten times. The chain links TRBV29-1 to TRBJ2-7; TRBD1 or TRBD2 may be the D gene (6 bases each). V was pared by 5 bases and J by 5 bases, with 13 bases between. CDR1 and CDR2 (germline): SQVTM, ANQGSEA. This CDR3 contains 12 residues. CDR3 sequence reads: CSVTGPGDEQYF. DNA for the CDR3: TGCAGCGTTACAGGGCCGGGGGACGAGCAGTACTTC.

The chain couples TRBV7-2 to TRBJ2-7; the D is unclear. Germline CDR1 SGHTA, CDR2 FQGNSA. The V end lost 3 bases, the J end lost 6 bases, and 24 bases lay between the germline ends. The CDR3 totals 17 residues. The CDR3 reads CASSLAPGGATGFEQYF. CDR3 in DNA: TGTGCCAGCAGCTTGGCCCCGGGTGGCGCCACGGGTTTCGAGCAGTACTTC. Full variable domain (rest looked up from reference TRBV7-2 and TRBJ2-7): GAGVSQSPSNKVTEKGKDVELRCDPISGHTALYWYRQSLGQGLEFLIYFQGNSAPDKSGLPSDRFSAERTGGSVSTLTIQRTQQEDSAVYLCASSLAPGGATGFEQYFGPGTRLTVT.

This clonotype was recorded a few times. The CDR3: CASSDEQAVTDTQYF. CDR3 in DNA: TGTGCCAGCAGTGATGAACAGGCGGTGACAGATACGCAGTATTTT. The J gene is TRBJ2-3, the V gene TRBV2, with a possible D match to TRBD1 (5 bases). This CDR3 region has 15 residues. The germline CDR1 and CDR2 sequences are SNHLY and FYNNEI. V was cut by 3 bases and J by 3 bases, with 13 bases left in between.

On this clonotype itself: With a much larger clone just one base away, this may be a read error. J is TRBJ2-2 and V is TRBV15; tentatively, D is TRBD1 or TRBD2 (5 bases each). CDR1 and CDR2 (germline): LNHNV, YYDKDF (reference sequence). This CDR3 comprises 14 residues. The CDR3 nucleotides read TGTACCACCGGGACCGTGAGATACACCGGGGAGCTGTTTTTT. Translating gives CTTGTVRYTGELFF.

In DNA form, the CDR3 reads TGTGCTAGAGAAGGGCGGAAATCCTACGAGCAGTACTTC. Protein product: CAREGRKSYEQYF. The J gene is TRBJ2-7, the V gene TRBV2; D not certain. Germline values: CDR1 SNHLY, CDR2 FYNNEI. This CDR3 contains 13 residues.

The chain carries TRBV10-3 and TRBJ1-3, with D unclear. V lost 3 bases to trimming and J lost 4 bases, with 10 bases between them. The CDR3 extends over 14 amino acids. Germline CDR1 is ENHRY and CDR2 is SYGVKD. The CDR3 nucleotides read TGTGCCATCAGTGATGGGATTGCAGGAAACACCATATATTTT. As protein: CAISDGIAGNTIYF.

This clonotype was seen a handful of times. The CDR3 is CASSENVGGTETQYF. DNA for the CDR3: TGTGCCAGCAGTGAAAACGTAGGGGGAACAGAGACCCAGTACTTC. This rearrangement joins TRBV2 to TRBJ2-5; TRBD1 is a possible D gene (6 bases). Germline V CDR1 and CDR2: SNHLY, FYNNEI. CDR3 length: 15 amino acids. V lost 2 bases to trimming and J lost 4 bases, with 14 bases between them.

This clonotype showed up just once. Germline and junction disagree at one end, which may indicate a read error. The chain links TRBV6-2 or TRBV6-3 to TRBJ2-7; D assignment may be TRBD1 or TRBD2 (5 bases each). The CDR3 is 9 amino acids. Germline lookup yields CDR1 MNHEY and CDR2 SVGEGT. The CDR3 reads CASRGELYF. The DNA for the CDR3 is TGTGCCAGCAGGGGGGAGCTGTACTTC.

This clonotype occurred once. V usage is TRBV29-1 and J usage is TRBJ2-7, with D unresolved. The CDR3 runs 9 residues. The germline gives CDR1 SQVTM, CDR2 ANQGSEA. V was cut by 8 bases and J by 7 bases, with 9 bases left in between. The CDR3 DNA reads as TGCAGCTTAGGGTGGGAGCAGTACTTC. The encoded protein is CSLGWEQYF.

The CDR3 reads CASTIGPSAGLNTIYF. The CDR3, as DNA: TGTGCCAGCACCATCGGCCCATCTGCGGGACTAAACACCATATATTTT. The chain is built from TRBV7-2 and TRBJ1-3, with a weak D call TRBD1 (5 bases). Germline V gene lookup returns CDR1 SGHTA and CDR2 FQGNSA. V lost 7 bases and J 6 bases, leaving 22 bases between the germline ends. The CDR3 covers 16 residues.

This clonotype was detected ten times or more. The chain joins TRBV30 to TRBJ2-5; the D gene is possibly TRBD2 (5 bases). CDR3 length: 13 amino acids. The germline V gene has CDR1 GTSNPN and CDR2 SVGIG (reference sequence). Trimming left V 2 bases short and J 0 bases short, with 7 bases between. The CDR3 region is CAWSRGNQETQYF. DNA for the CDR3: TGTGCCTGGAGTCGGGGTAACCAAGAGACCCAGTACTTC.

This clonotype was observed at least ten times. The genes are TRBV4-1 and TRBJ2-2, with 15 positions matching TRBD2. V lost 0 bases, J lost 12 bases, and 5 bases stayed unmatched. The CDR3 loop spans 16 amino acids. Germline CDR1 reads MGHRA; CDR2 reads YSYEKL. DNA of the CDR3: TGCGCCAGCAGCCAAGATCGGACTAGCGGGAGGGAAAAGCTGTTTTTT. Its protein is CASSQDRTSGREKLFF.

Ten or more counts support this clonotype. The chain couples TRBV11-2 to TRBJ2-6; D not resolved. The CDR3 length is 12 residues. V was pared by 5 bases and J by 6 bases, with 5 bases between. Germline V lookup: CDR1 SGHAT, CDR2 FQNNGV. The CDR3 bases are TGTGCCAGCAGCCACTCGGCCAACGTCCTGACTTTC. It codes for CASSHSANVLTF.

The chain combines TRBV15 with TRBJ1-5; maybe TRBD1 (6 bases). This CDR3 has 17 amino acids. Deletions cut 0 bases from V and 7 bases from J, with 19 bases between. Germline-derived CDR1 and CDR2 are LNHNV and YYDKDF (reference sequence). DNA of the CDR3: TGTGCCACCAGCAGAGACACAGGGTGGGCCAATGAGCAGCCCCAGCATTTT. Its translation: CATSRDTGWANEQPQHF.

Points on this clonotype: Sequence at one end of the junction differs from germline and may be a read error. V and J are TRBV15 and TRBJ2-7; 9 bases match TRBD1. The CDR3 contains 15 residues. Germline assignment: CDR1 LNHNV and CDR2 YYDKDF (reference sequence). The CDR3 loop reads CASSRYRDRAYEQHF. For the CDR3, the DNA is TGTGCCAGCAGCAGATACCGGGACAGGGCCTACGAGCAGCACTTC.

Many counts were recorded for this clonotype. The chain recombines TRBV19 with TRBJ2-7; 7 bases agree with TRBD2. V shed 6 bases and J 3 bases; nucleotides not matched to a gene: 11. Germline assignment: CDR1 LNHDA and CDR2 SQIVND (reference sequence). This CDR3 spans 15 amino acids. CDR3: CASRRRAGSHYEQYF. CDR3 nucleotide sequence: TGTGCCAGTAGACGTCGAGCGGGAAGTCACTACGAGCAGTACTTC.

This clonotype was seen many times. The V gene is TRBV19, the J gene TRBJ1-1; D is undetermined. The V end lost 5 bases, the J end lost 5 bases, and 12 bases lay between the germline ends. This CDR3 is 13 amino acids long. Germline values: CDR1 LNHDA, CDR2 SQIVND (reference sequence). CDR3 protein: CASSVSAWTEAFF. Here the CDR3 DNA reads TGTGCCAGTAGTGTTTCCGCGTGGACTGAAGCTTTCTTT.

In this sample, this clonotype turned up a few times. The chain carries TRBV12-5 and TRBJ1-4; no clear D gene. This CDR3 has 15 amino acids. The V and J ends lost 4 bases and 5 bases respectively, with 14 bases between them. The germline V gene encodes CDR1 LGHNT and CDR2 FRNRAP. The CDR3 sequence is CASGSPLGRNEKLFF. Here the CDR3 DNA reads TGTGCTAGTGGTTCCCCTCTGGGGAGGAATGAAAAACTGTTTTTT.

The sample holds many counts of this clonotype. The rearrangement joins TRBV5-1 to TRBJ1-1, with 7 bases fitting TRBD1. J lost 1 base, V lost 0 bases, and 0 bases had no gene match. Germline V gene lookup returns CDR1 SGHRS and CDR2 YFSETQ. CDR3 length: 14 residues. Here the CDR3 reads CASSLDRGNTEAFF. CDR3 sequence (DNA): TGCGCCAGCAGCTTGGACAGGGGGAACACTGAAGCTTTCTTT.

As regards this clonotype: This may stem from a read error, because a much larger clone lies one nucleotide away. The V gene is TRBV20-1, the J gene TRBJ2-5, with 7 bases matching TRBD2. The DNA end favors TRBJ2-1, so the J call may be wrong. Germline CDR1 is DFQATT and CDR2 is SNEGSKA (reference sequence). This CDR3 spans 12 amino acids. For the CDR3, the DNA is TGCAGTGCTAGCGGGAGGAACAATGGGCAGTTCTTC. Protein product: CSASGRNNGQFF.

This clonotype was found many times. This chain uses TRBV6-1 with TRBJ2-7; D is perhaps TRBD1 (5 bases). Per germline, CDR1 MNHNS and CDR2 SASEGT. This CDR3 region has 12 residues. The germline V and J ends were trimmed by 4 bases and 2 bases, with 6 bases remaining between them. CDR3 nucleotides: TGTGCCAGCAGTGGGACAACCTACGAGCAGTACTTC. Protein sequence: CASSGTTYEQYF.

This clonotype was seen at least ten times. The V and J genes are TRBV10-3 and TRBJ2-5; D not resolved. V shed 6 bases and J shed 3 bases, with 23 bases lying between them. This CDR3 has 17 amino acids. Germline V gene sequence: CDR1 ENHRY, CDR2 SYGVKD. In DNA, the CDR3 is TGTGCCATCAGCGGAGTTCGGGCGGACGACCCTAAAGAGACCCAGTACTTC. The encoded protein is CAISGVRADDPKETQYF.

This clonotype showed up just once. The rearrangement uses TRBV7-9 and TRBJ1-3; D gene unclear. Germline V gives CDR1 SEHNR, CDR2 FQNEAQ (reference sequence). There are 10 residues in the CDR3. The V end was cut by 5 bases, the J end by 11 bases, with 7 bases between. CDR3 nucleotide sequence: TGTGCCAGCAGCCAAACAGCCATATATTTT. Protein: CASSQTAIYF.

The rearrangement links TRBV24-1 to TRBJ1-2; 9 bases match TRBD1. V was pared by 4 bases and J by 8 bases, with 7 bases of the junction left unmatched. This CDR3 has 14 amino acids. Per the germline V gene, CDR1 is KGHDR and CDR2 is SFDVKD. The CDR3 nucleotides read TGTGCCACCAGTGACGGGGACAGGGTTGACGGCTACACCTTC. Translating it yields CATSDGDRVDGYTF.